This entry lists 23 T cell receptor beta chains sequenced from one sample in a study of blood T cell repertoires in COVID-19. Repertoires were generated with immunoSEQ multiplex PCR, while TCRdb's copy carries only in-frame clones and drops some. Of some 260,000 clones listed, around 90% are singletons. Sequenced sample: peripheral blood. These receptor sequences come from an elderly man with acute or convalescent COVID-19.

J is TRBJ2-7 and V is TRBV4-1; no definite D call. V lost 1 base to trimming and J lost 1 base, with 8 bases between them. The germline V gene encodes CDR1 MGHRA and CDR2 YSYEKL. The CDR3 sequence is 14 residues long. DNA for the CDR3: TGCGCCAGCAGCCAAGTGGTCAGATCCTACGAGCAGTACTTC. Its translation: CASSQVVRSYEQYF.

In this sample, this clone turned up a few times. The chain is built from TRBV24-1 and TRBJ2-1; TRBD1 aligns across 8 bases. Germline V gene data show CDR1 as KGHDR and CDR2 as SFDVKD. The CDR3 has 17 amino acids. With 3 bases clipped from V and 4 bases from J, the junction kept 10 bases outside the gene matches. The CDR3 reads CATSDPDRVRLYNEQFF. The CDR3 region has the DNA TGTGCCACCAGTGATCCGGACAGGGTCCGGTTATACAATGAGCAGTTCTTC.

The CDR3 loop reads CASSPQTGPYEQYF. The DNA for the CDR3 is TGTGCCAGCAGCCCCCAAACAGGGCCCTACGAGCAGTACTTC. The rearrangement uses TRBV5-4 and TRBJ2-7; D is perhaps TRBD1 (6 bases). V dropped 4 bases and J dropped 2 bases, with 13 bases sitting between them. This CDR3 comprises 14 residues. Germline V gene data show CDR1 as SGHNT and CDR2 as YYREEE (reference sequence).

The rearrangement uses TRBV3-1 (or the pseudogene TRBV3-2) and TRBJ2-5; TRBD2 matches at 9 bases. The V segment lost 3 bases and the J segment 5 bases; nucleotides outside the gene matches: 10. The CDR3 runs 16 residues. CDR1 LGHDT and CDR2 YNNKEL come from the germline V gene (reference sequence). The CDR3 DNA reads TGTGCCAGCAGCCATGGTGGGCGGGGGGGCCGCGAGACCCAGTACTTC. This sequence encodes CASSHGGRGGRETQYF.

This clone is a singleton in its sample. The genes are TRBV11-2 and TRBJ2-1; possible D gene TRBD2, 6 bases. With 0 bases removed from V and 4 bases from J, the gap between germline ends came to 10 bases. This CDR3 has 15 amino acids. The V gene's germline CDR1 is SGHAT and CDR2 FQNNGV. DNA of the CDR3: TGTGCCAGCAGCTTAGAAACGGCGGGGTACAATGAGCAGTTCTTC. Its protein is CASSLETAGYNEQFF.

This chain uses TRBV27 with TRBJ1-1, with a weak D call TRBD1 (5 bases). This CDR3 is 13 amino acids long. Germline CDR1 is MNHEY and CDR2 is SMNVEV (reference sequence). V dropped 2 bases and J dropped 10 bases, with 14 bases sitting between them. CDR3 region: CASSLKTGGGAFF. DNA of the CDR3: TGTGCCAGCAGTTTAAAAACCGGGGGGGGAGCTTTCTTT.

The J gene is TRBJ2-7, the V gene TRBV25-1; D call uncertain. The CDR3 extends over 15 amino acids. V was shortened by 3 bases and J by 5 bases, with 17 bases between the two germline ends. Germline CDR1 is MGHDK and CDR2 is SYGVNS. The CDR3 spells CASSDASNGLDEQYF. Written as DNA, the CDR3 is TGTGCCAGCAGTGACGCAAGCAACGGGTTGGACGAGCAGTACTTC.

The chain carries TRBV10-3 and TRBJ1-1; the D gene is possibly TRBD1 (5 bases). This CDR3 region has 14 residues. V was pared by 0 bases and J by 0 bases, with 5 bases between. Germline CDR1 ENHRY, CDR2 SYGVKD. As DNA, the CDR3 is TGTGCCATCAGTGAGTCGACAGTGAACACTGAAGCTTTCTTT. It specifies CAISESTVNTEAFF.

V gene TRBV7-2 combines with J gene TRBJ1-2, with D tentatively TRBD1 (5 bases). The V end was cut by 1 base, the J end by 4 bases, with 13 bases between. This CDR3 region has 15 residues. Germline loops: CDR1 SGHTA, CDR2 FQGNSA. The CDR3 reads CASSLDGGEGYGYTF. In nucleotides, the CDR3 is TGTGCCAGCAGCTTAGACGGGGGGGAGGGCTATGGCTACACCTTC.

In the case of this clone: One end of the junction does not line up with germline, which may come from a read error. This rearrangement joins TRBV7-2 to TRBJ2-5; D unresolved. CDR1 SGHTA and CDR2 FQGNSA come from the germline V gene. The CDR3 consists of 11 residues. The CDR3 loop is CASSLVETQYF. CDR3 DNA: TGTGCCAGCAGCTTAGTGGAGACCCAATACTTC.

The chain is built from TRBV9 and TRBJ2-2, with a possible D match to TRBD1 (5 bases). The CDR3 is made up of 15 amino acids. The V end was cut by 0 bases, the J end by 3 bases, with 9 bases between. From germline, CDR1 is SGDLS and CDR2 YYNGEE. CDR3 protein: CASSVEVGDTGELFF. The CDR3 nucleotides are TGTGCCAGCAGCGTAGAAGTAGGGGACACCGGGGAGCTGTTTTTT.

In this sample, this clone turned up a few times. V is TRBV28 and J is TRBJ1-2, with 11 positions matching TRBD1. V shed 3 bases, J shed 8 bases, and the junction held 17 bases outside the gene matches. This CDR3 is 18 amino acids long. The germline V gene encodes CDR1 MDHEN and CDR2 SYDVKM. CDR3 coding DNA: TGTGCCAGCAGTTTCCCCCTCGGGACAGGGGGTCCAGGAGGCGGCTACACCTTC. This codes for CASSFPLGTGGPGGGYTF.

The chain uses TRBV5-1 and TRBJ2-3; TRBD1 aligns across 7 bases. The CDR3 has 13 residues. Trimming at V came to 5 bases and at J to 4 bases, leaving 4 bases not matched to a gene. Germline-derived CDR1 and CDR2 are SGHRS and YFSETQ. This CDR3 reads CASRGTGADTQYF. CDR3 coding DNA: TGCGCCAGCAGGGGTACAGGGGCAGATACGCAGTATTTT.

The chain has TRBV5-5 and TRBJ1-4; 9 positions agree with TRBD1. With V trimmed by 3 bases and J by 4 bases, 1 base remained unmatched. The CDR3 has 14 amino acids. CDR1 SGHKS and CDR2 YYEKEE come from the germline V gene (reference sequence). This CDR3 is CASSWTGVNEKLFF. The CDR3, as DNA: TGTGCCAGCAGCTGGACAGGGGTTAATGAAAAACTGTTTTTT.

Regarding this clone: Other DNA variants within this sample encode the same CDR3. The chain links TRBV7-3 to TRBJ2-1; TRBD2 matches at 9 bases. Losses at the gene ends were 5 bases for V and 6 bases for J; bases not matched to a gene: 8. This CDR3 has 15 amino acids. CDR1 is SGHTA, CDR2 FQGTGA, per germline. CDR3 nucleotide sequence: TGTGCCAGCAGCCCTTTAGCGGGAGCGGGCAATGAGCAGTTCTTC. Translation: CASSPLAGAGNEQFF.

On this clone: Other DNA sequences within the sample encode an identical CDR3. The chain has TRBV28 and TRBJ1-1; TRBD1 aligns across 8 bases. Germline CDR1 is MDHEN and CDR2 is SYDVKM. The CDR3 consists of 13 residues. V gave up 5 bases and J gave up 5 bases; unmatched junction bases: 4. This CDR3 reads CASSPGGRTEAFF. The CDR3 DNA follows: TGTGCCAGCAGTCCAGGGGGCCGGACTGAAGCTTTCTTT.

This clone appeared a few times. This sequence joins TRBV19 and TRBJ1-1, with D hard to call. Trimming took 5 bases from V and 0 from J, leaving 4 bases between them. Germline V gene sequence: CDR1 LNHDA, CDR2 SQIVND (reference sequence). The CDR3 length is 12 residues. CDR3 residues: CASSYLNTEAFF. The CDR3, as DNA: TGTGCCAGTAGTTATTTGAACACTGAAGCTTTCTTT.

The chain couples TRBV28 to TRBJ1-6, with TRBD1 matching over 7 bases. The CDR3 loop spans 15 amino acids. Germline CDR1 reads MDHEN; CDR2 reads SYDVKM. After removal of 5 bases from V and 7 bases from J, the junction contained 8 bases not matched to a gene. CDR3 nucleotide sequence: TGTGCCAGCAGTCCCCCGACAGGGCAAAATTCACCCCTCCACTTT. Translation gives CASSPPTGQNSPLHF.

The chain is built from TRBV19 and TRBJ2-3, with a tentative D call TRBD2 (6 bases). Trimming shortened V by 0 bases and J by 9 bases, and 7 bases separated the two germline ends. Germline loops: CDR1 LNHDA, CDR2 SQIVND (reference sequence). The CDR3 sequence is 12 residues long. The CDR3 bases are TGTGCCAGTAGTATAGAGGGACTGACGCAGTATTTT. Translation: CASSIEGLTQYF.

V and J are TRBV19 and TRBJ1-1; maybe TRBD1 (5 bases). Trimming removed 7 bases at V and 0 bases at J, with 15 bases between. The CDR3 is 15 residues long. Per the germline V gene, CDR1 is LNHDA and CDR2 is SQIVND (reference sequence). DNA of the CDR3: TGTGCCAGTAACGAAGGTAGACAGTTGAACACTGAAGCTTTCTTT. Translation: CASNEGRQLNTEAFF. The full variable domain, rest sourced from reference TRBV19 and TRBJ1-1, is DGGITQSPKYLFRKEGQNVTLSCEQNLNHDAMYWYRQDPGQGLRLIYYSQIVNDFQKGDIAEGYSVSREKKESFPLTVTSAQKNPTAFYLCASNEGRQLNTEAFFGQGTRLTVV.

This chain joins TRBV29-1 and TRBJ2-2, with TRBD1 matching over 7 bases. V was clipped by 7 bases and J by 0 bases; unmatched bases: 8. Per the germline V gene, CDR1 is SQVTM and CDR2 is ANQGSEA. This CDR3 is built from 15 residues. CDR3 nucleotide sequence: TGCAGCGGGTCAGAAGGGGGCGCGAACACCGGGGAGCTGTTTTTT. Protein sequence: CSGSEGGANTGELFF.

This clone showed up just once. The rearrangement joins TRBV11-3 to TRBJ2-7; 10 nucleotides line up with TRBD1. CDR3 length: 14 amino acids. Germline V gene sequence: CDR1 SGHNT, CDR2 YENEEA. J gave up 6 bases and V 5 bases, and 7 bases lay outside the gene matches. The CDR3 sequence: CASSPGTGDFEQYF. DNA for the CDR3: TGTGCCAGCAGCCCAGGGACAGGGGACTTCGAGCAGTACTTC.

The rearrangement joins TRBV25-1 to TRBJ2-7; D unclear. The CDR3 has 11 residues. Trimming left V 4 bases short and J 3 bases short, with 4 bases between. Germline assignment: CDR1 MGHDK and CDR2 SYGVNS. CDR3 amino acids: CASSAVYEQYF. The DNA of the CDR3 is TGTGCCAGCAGTGCTGTCTACGAGCAGTACTTC.